Each of the 23 T cell receptor beta chains below was sequenced from the same sample in a study of identical twins. TCRdb reprocessed the 5' RACE reads via MiXCR and lists one record per CDR3 protein. The sample lists around 470,000 distinct CDR3 sequences, 14% occurring once. These sequences were also reported in another study, on yellow fever vaccine responses in identical twins.

The sequenced sample consisted of CD4+ T cells sorted from blood. The receptors stem from a woman younger than 30 in good health.

The CDR3 DNA reads TGCGCCAGCAGCTTGGCCCCAATTGGCGGGGAGCTGTTTTTT. Its translation: CASSLAPIGGELFF. The genes are TRBV5-1 and TRBJ2-2; D ambiguous. CDR1 and CDR2 (germline): SGHRS, YFSETQ. The CDR3 extends over 14 amino acids. Trimming removed 0 bases from V and 7 bases from J, with 10 bases in between.

The chain carries TRBV7-2 and TRBJ2-1; D is uncertain. The V and J ends lost 5 bases and 2 bases respectively, with 7 bases between them. The CDR3 length is 13 residues. CDR1 is SGHTA and CDR2 is FQGNSA in the germline V gene. Here the CDR3 DNA reads TGTGCCAGCAGCCTCCGGGCCTACAATGAGCAGTTCTTC. As protein: CASSLRAYNEQFF.

V gene TRBV20-1 combines with J gene TRBJ2-3, with D unresolved. V lost 3 bases and J 8 bases, leaving 15 bases between the germline ends. CDR1 is DFQATT and CDR2 is SNEGSKA in the germline V gene (reference sequence). This CDR3 is built from 13 residues. CDR3 protein: CSASPNQRLTQYF. The CDR3 bases are TGCAGTGCTAGCCCCAACCAACGCCTTACGCAGTATTTT.

The genes are TRBV11-2 and TRBJ2-7, with D perhaps TRBD1 or TRBD2 (5 bases each). The germline V and J ends were trimmed by 6 bases and 6 bases, with 15 bases remaining between them. The V gene's germline CDR1 is SGHAT and CDR2 FQNNGV. CDR3 length: 13 residues. CDR3 residues: CASRGEGAGEQYF. The CDR3 coding sequence is TGTGCCAGCAGAGGGGAAGGTGCGGGCGAGCAGTACTTC.

In its sample, this clonotype was seen a few times. The chain combines TRBV7-9 with TRBJ1-5; 7 nucleotides agree with TRBD1. This CDR3 spans 16 amino acids. CDR1 and CDR2 (germline): SEHNR, FQNEAQ (reference sequence). J gave up 4 bases and V 1 base, and 7 bases lay outside the gene matches. DNA for the CDR3: TGTGCCAGCAGCTTAGGCGACAGGGAGGTAAATCAGCCCCAGCATTTT. This gives the protein CASSLGDREVNQPQHF.

The V and J genes are TRBV28 and TRBJ2-2; D not certain. The V end lost 7 bases, the J end lost 0 bases, and 12 bases lay between the germline ends. The CDR3 runs to 15 residues. Germline V gives CDR1 MDHEN, CDR2 SYDVKM. The CDR3 loop reads CASILGNPNTGELFF. In nucleotides, the CDR3 is TGTGCCAGCATCCTAGGAAACCCGAACACCGGGGAGCTGTTTTTT.

J is TRBJ2-5 and V is TRBV7-3, with 8 bases lining up with TRBD2. The CDR3 loop spans 15 amino acids. The germline gives CDR1 SGHTA, CDR2 FQGTGA. The V segment lost 3 bases and the J segment 4 bases; nucleotides outside the gene matches: 7. This chain's CDR3 is CASSFEAGGGETQYF. Here the CDR3 DNA reads TGTGCCAGCAGCTTCGAGGCGGGAGGAGGAGAGACCCAGTACTTC.

This clonotype showed up just a few times. The chain's CDR3 is CASSPLRWGEQFF. The DNA for the CDR3 is TGTGCCAGCTCACCACTAAGGTGGGGTGAGCAGTTCTTC. The rearrangement uses TRBV18 and TRBJ2-1; D remains ambiguous. The CDR3 sequence is 13 residues long. CDR1 and CDR2 (germline): KGHSH, LQKENI. V was clipped by 1 base and J by 9 bases, with 10 bases between them.

Only a few counts were recorded for this clonotype. The chain links TRBV19 to TRBJ1-4, with D perhaps matching TRBD1 (6 bases). The CDR3 runs to 14 residues. CDR1 is LNHDA, CDR2 SQIVND, per germline (reference sequence). V was pared by 10 bases and J by 7 bases, with 19 bases between. Here the CDR3 DNA reads TGTGCCACCGCCACAGGGAAAGGTGGTGAAAAACTGTTTTTT. It specifies CATATGKGGEKLFF.

This clonotype was observed a few times. J is TRBJ2-3 and V is TRBV5-5; D not certain. The germline gives CDR1 SGHKS, CDR2 YYEKEE (reference sequence). The CDR3 runs to 14 residues. With 0 bases removed from V and 2 bases from J, the gap between germline ends came to 7 bases. CDR3 amino acids: CASSLVRLTDTQYF. In nucleotides, the CDR3 is TGTGCCAGCAGCTTGGTCAGGCTCACAGATACGCAGTATTTT.

This clonotype was seen ten or more times. This chain links TRBV12-3 or TRBV12-4 with TRBJ2-2; 7 nucleotides align to TRBD1. V lost 6 bases to trimming and J lost 5 bases; unmatched junction nucleotides: 3. The CDR3 covers 13 residues. CDR3 sequence: CASREQGTGELFF. The CDR3 DNA reads as TGTGCCAGCAGGGAACAGGGGACCGGGGAGCTGTTTTTT.

This clonotype was detected a few times. The chain is built from TRBV6-5 and TRBJ2-5, with 7 nucleotides matching TRBD1. This CDR3 comprises 17 residues. The V gene's germline CDR1 is MNHEY and CDR2 SVGAGI. V was pared by 0 bases and J by 2 bases, with 9 bases of the junction left unmatched. The chain's CDR3 is CASSYSGDSQLQETQYF. The DNA for the CDR3 is TGTGCCAGCAGTTACTCGGGGGACAGCCAACTTCAAGAGACCCAGTACTTC.

This clonotype was picked up many times. The chain carries TRBV6-2 or TRBV6-3 and TRBJ2-1, with 7 positions matching TRBD1. Germline V gene lookup returns CDR1 MNHEY and CDR2 SVGEGT. The CDR3 is made up of 15 amino acids. J lost 3 bases, V lost 8 bases, and 10 bases had no gene match. CDR3 in amino acids: CASSLRAGGYNEQFF. CDR3 bases: TGTGCCAGCTCCCTGAGGGCAGGGGGCTACAATGAGCAGTTCTTC.

The rearrangement uses TRBV7-3 and TRBJ1-1; no definite D call. This CDR3 contains 16 residues. V was shortened by 2 bases and J by 3 bases, with 16 bases between the two germline ends. CDR1 and CDR2 from the germline V gene are SGHTA and FQGTGA. Written as DNA, the CDR3 is TGTGCCAGCAGCTTAGGATCGACCTTAGAGGACACTGAAGCTTTCTTT. Amino acids: CASSLGSTLEDTEAFF.

V usage is TRBV2 and J usage is TRBJ2-3, with TRBD2 matching over 8 bases. Germline V gene lookup returns CDR1 SNHLY and CDR2 FYNNEI. This CDR3 spans 18 amino acids. Trimming took 5 bases from V and 0 from J; bases not matched to a gene: 13. Written as DNA, the CDR3 is TGTGCCAGCAGTCGTGGTGTTAGGCGGGAGGCTAGCACAGATACGCAGTATTTT. Its translation: CASSRGVRREASTDTQYF.

This clonotype was counted a few times. The rearrangement joins TRBV2 to TRBJ2-7; D may be TRBD1 (6 bases). CDR1 SNHLY and CDR2 FYNNEI come from the germline V gene. The CDR3 extends over 15 amino acids. V shed 4 bases and J shed 2 bases, with 15 bases lying between them. CDR3 DNA: TGTGCCAGCAGTGTGGAACAGGGAAACGCCTACGAGCAGTACTTC. The encoded protein is CASSVEQGNAYEQYF.

This clonotype has more than one count but fewer than ten. A junction boundary mismatches the germline segment, possibly from a read error. The chain carries TRBV12-3 or TRBV12-4 and TRBJ2-2; TRBD1 might be the D (5 bases). The CDR3 loop spans 18 amino acids. DNA of the CDR3: TGTGCCATCAGTTTTAACGATGTATCAGGGCTTAACACCGGGGAGCTGTTTTTT. Its protein is CAISFNDVSGLNTGELFF.

The rearrangement joins TRBV2 to TRBJ2-3; 12 nucleotides match TRBD2. Germline values: CDR1 SNHLY, CDR2 FYNNEI. The trim removed 7 bases at V and 4 bases at J, leaving 6 bases unmatched. CDR3 length: 15 residues. CDR3 nucleotide sequence: TGTGCCAGCAAACTAGCGGGAGGAGTTCCAGATACGCAGTATTTT. Encoded protein: CASKLAGGVPDTQYF.

This clonotype was recorded many times. The chain joins TRBV6-2 or TRBV6-3 to TRBJ1-5; possible D gene TRBD1, 6 bases. Trimming removed 9 bases at V and 4 bases at J, with 13 bases between. The germline V gene has CDR1 MNHEY and CDR2 SVGEGT. The CDR3 is 13 residues long. CDR3 DNA sequence: TGTGCCAGTCGTTCGAGGGGGAATCAGCCCCAGCATTTT. Protein: CASRSRGNQPQHF.

This clonotype has just a few counts. This rearrangement joins TRBV28 to TRBJ2-1; a weak D match, TRBD1 (6 bases). The V gene lost 8 bases and the J gene lost 1 base, with 6 bases spanning the gap. From germline, CDR1 is MDHEN and CDR2 SYDVKM. This CDR3 has 12 residues. For the CDR3, the DNA is TGTGCCAGCCAGGGGTCCTACAATGAGCAGTTCTTC. Protein: CASQGSYNEQFF.

This clonotype was counted only a few times. V is TRBV3-1 and J is TRBJ2-2; 7 nucleotides match TRBD1. Germline lookup yields CDR1 LGHDT and CDR2 YNNKEL (reference sequence). CDR3 length: 16 residues. V shed 5 bases, J shed 8 bases, and the junction held 14 bases outside the gene matches. This chain's CDR3 is CASSYGTAWARGELFF. CDR3 DNA sequence: TGTGCCAGCAGCTACGGGACAGCGTGGGCGCGTGGGGAGCTGTTTTTT.

This clonotype was counted between two and nine times. The gene calls are TRBV6-2 or TRBV6-3 and TRBJ2-2, with 8 nucleotides matching TRBD1. The CDR3 is made up of 14 amino acids. Germline V gene sequence: CDR1 MNHEY, CDR2 SVGEGT. V shed 4 bases, J shed 7 bases, and the junction held 5 bases outside the gene matches. The CDR3 sequence is CASSFAGGVGELFF. CDR3 in DNA: TGTGCCAGCAGTTTCGCAGGGGGCGTCGGGGAGCTGTTTTTT.

The rearrangement uses TRBV5-1 and TRBJ1-2, with 8 nucleotides matching TRBD1. The germline CDR1 and CDR2 sequences are SGHRS and YFSETQ. J gave up 7 bases and V 6 bases, and 11 bases lay outside the gene matches. The CDR3 totals 14 residues. The CDR3, as DNA: TGCGCCAGCACCGATCCAGGGGGCGATATTGGCTACACCTTC. It yields the protein CASTDPGGDIGYTF.